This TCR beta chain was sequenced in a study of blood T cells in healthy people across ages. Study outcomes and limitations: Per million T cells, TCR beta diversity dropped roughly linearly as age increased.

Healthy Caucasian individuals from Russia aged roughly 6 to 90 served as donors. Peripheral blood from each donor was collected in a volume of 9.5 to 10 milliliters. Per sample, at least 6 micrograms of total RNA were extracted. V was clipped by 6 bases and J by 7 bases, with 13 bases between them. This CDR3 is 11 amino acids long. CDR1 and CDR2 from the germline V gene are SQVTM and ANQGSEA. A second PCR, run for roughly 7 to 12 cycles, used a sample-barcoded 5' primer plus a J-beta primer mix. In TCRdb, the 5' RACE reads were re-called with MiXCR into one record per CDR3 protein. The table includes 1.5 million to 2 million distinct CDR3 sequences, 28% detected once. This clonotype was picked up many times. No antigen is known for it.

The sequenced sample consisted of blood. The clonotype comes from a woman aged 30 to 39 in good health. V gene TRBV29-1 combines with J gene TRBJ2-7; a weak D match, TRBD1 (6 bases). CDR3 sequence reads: CSVETGFEQYF. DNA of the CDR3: TGCAGCGTCGAAACAGGGTTTGAGCAGTACTTC.